The source of this T cell receptor beta chain is a study of OX40 agonist ivuxolimab in advanced cancers. Whole-study results and caveats: Expanded clones tended on average to be more numerous among CD8+ T cells than CD4+.

This CDR3 has 16 residues. Libraries were prepared by immunoSEQ multiplex PCR; TCRdb keeps only in-frame clonotypes and omits some of them. The sample shows over 60,000 clones, roughly 80% of them seen only once. Concerning this clone: The antigen is unknown.

The chain links TRBV21-1 to TRBJ2-3; the D segment call TRBD2 is taken from the table without a DNA check. TRBV21-1 is deemed a pseudogene. This receptor was identified in an adult with an advanced solid tumor such as melanoma, head and neck, liver or kidney cancer. Sequenced material: CD4+ or CD8+ T cells sorted from blood, taken in a trial of the OX40 agonist ivuxolimab. DNA of the CDR3: TGTGCCAGCAGTCAAACCCGTAAAGTAGAAACGGATACGCAGTATTTT. Its translation: CASSQTRKVETDTQYF.